This T cell receptor (beta chain) originates from a study of T cell responses to AZD1222 COVID-19 vaccine. Details on this clone: Antigen specificity is unknown.

Clones were read by immunoSEQ multiplex PCR, and TCRdb kept only the in-frame ones, dropping some. Found here are approximately 98,000 clones, more than 70% of them singletons; the top ten hold roughly 3%. Study observations and caveats: Researchers report vaccine-associated CD4 TCRs spanning spike, with dominance at 160-218 and 743-854. Spike-specific TCR repertoires showed rising breadth and depth after two AZD1222 doses. Donors were mostly white British, more females; clonal diversity possibly underestimated.

The CDR3 length is 17 residues. V lost 3 bases, J lost 1 base, and 16 bases lay in between. CDR1 and CDR2 (germline): MGHRA, YSYEKL. This chain links TRBV4-1 with TRBJ2-1, with a tentative D call TRBD1 (6 bases). This TCR was recovered from an adult in good health. Sequencing was performed on peripheral blood, taken on day 0 of MenACWY control vaccination. The CDR3, as DNA: TGCGCCAGCAGCCAGGGTACAGGGTCAGGGTCCTACAATGAGCAGTTCTTC. Translation: CASSQGTGSGSYNEQFF.